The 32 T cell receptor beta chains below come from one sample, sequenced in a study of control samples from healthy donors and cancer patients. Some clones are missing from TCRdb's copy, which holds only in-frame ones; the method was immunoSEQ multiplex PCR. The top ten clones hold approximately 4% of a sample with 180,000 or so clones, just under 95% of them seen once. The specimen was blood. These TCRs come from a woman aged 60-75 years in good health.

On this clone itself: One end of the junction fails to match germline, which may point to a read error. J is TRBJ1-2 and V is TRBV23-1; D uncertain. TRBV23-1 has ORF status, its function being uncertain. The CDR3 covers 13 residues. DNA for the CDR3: TGCGCCAACAGTCAAGTCTCGGCAGGCGGCTACACCTTC. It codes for CANSQVSAGGYTF.

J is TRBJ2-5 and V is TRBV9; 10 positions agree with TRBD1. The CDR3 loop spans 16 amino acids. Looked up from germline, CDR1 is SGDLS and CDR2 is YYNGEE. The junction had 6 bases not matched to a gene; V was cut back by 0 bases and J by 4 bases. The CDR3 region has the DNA TGTGCCAGCAGCGTAGGACAGGGGGCCGAGGGAGAGACCCAGTACTTC. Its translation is CASSVGQGAEGETQYF.

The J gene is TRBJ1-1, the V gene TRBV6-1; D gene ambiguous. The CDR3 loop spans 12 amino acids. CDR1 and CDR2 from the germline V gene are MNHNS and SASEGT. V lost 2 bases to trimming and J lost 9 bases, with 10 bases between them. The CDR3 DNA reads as TGTGCCAGCAGTGAATTGATAGGTCAAGCTTTCTTT. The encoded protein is CASSELIGQAFF.

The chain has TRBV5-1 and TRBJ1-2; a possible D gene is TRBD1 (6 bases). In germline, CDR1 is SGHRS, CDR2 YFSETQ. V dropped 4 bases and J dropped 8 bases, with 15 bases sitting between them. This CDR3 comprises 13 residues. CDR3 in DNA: TGCGCCAGCAGCCCACTAACAGGGTTCGGCTACACCTTC. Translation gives CASSPLTGFGYTF.

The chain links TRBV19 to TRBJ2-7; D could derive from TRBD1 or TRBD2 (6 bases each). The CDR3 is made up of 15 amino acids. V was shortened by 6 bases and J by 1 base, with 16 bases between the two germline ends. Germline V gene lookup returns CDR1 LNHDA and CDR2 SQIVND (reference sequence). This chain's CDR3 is CASSVQGRGSYEQYF. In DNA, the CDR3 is TGTGCCAGTAGCGTACAGGGACGGGGGTCCTACGAGCAGTACTTC.

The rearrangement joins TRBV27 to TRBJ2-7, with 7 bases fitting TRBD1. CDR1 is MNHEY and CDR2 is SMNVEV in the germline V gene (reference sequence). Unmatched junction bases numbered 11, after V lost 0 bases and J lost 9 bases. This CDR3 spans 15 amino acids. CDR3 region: CASSLSRDRPSGQYF. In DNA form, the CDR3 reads TGTGCCAGCAGTTTATCACGGGACAGACCTTCTGGGCAGTACTTC.

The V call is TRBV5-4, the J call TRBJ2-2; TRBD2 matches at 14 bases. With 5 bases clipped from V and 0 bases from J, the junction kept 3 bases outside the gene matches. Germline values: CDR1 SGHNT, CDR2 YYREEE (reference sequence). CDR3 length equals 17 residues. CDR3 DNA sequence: TGTGCCAGCAGGAGACTAGCGGGGGGGTCGAACACCGGGGAGCTGTTTTTT. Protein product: CASRRLAGGSNTGELFF.

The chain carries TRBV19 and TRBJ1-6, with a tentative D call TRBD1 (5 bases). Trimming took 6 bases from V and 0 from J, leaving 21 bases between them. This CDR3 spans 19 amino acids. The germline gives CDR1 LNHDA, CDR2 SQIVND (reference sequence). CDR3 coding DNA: TGTGCCAGTAGGATCCTTTCCGGGACCAGAGGCTCCTATAATTCACCCCTCCACTTT. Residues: CASRILSGTRGSYNSPLHF.

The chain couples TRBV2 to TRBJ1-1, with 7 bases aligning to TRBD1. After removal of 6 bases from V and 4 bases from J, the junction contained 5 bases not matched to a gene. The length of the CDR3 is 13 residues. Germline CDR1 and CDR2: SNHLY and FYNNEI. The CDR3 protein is CASREQGTTEAFF. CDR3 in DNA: TGTGCCAGCAGAGAACAGGGGACCACTGAAGCTTTCTTT.

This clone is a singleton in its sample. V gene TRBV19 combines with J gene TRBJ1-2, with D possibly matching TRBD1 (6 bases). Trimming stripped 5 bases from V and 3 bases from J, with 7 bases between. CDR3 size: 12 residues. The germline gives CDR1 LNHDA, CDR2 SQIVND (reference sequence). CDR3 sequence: CASSGQYYGYTF. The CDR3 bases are TGTGCCAGTAGTGGACAGTACTATGGCTACACCTTC.

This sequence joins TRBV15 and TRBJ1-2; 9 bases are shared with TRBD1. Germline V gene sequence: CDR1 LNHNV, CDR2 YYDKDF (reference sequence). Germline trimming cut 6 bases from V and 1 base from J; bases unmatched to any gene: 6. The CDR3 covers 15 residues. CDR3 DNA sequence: TGTGCCACCAGGAACACAGGGGGCTTTAACTATGGCTACACCTTC. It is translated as CATRNTGGFNYGYTF.

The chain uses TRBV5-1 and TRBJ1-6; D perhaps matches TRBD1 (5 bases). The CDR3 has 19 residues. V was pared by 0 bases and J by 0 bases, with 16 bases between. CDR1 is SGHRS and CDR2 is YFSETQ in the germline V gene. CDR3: CASSLVAGIRGSYNSPLHF. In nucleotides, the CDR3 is TGCGCCAGCAGCTTGGTGGCAGGGATTAGGGGCTCCTATAATTCACCCCTCCACTTT.

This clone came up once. This chain's CDR3 is CASSRSRGQGFRDTGELFF. The CDR3 nucleotides read TGTGCCAGCAGTCGCTCCCGGGGACAGGGATTCCGGGACACCGGGGAGCTGTTTTTT. The V gene is TRBV6-6, the J gene TRBJ2-2; 9 bases line up with TRBD1. The CDR3 loop spans 19 amino acids. J gave up 3 bases and V 5 bases, and 16 bases lay outside the gene matches. Germline CDR1 MNHNY, CDR2 SVGAGI (reference sequence).

CDR3 region: CASSPSSKPTNEKLFF. DNA for the CDR3: TGTGCCAGCTCACCGTCTTCGAAACCCACTAATGAAAAACTGTTTTTT. The chain carries TRBV18 and TRBJ1-4; no firm D call. Germline V lookup: CDR1 KGHSH, CDR2 LQKENI. The CDR3 spans 16 residues. Trimming shortened V by 3 bases and J by 2 bases, and 13 bases separated the two germline ends.

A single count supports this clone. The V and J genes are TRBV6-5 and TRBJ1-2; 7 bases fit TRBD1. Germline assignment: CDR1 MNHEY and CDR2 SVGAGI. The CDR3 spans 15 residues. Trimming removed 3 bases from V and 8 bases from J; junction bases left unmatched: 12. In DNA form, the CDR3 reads TGTGCCAGCAGTTATACGGTCGGGGACAGCCGAGGCTACACCTTC. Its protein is CASSYTVGDSRGYTF.

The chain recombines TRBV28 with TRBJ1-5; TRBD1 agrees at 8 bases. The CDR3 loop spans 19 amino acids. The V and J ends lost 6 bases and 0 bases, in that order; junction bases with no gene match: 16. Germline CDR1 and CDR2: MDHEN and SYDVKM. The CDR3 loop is CASRGSFRGRLVSNQPQHF. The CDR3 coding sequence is TGTGCCAGCAGAGGTTCTTTCAGGGGGCGGCTTGTTAGCAATCAGCCCCAGCATTTT.

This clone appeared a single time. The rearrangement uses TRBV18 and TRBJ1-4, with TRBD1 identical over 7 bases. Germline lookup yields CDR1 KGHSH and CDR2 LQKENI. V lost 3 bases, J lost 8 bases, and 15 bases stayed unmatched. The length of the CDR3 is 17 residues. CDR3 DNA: TGTGCCAGCTCACCGCCCAGTACAGGGGCAAAGGGAGAAAAACTGTTTTTT. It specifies CASSPPSTGAKGEKLFF.

CDR3 region: CASSWDYNEQFF. CDR3 DNA sequence: TGTGCCAGCAGCTGGGACTACAATGAGCAGTTCTTC. The chain recombines TRBV7-2 with TRBJ2-1; D is unclear. Germline CDR1 is SGHTA and CDR2 is FQGNSA. Trimming took off 4 bases at V and 3 bases at J, with 4 bases between the two ends. This CDR3 region has 12 residues. Drawing the rest from reference TRBV7-2 and TRBJ2-1, the complete variable domain is GAGVSQSPSNKVTEKGKDVELRCDPISGHTALYWYRQSLGQGLEFLIYFQGNSAPDKSGLPSDRFSAERTGGSVSTLTIQRTQQEDSAVYLCASSWDYNEQFFGPGTRLTVL.

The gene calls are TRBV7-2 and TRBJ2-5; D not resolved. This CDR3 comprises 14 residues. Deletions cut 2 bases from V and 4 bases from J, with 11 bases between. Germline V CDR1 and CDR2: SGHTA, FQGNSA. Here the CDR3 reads CASSLFVTGETQYF. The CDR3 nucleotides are TGTGCCAGCAGCTTATTCGTGACCGGAGAGACCCAGTACTTC.

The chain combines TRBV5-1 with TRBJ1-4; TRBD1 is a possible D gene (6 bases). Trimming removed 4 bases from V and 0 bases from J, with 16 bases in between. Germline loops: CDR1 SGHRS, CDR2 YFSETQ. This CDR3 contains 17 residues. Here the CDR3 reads CASSHDRKVATNEKLFF. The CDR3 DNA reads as TGCGCCAGCAGCCACGACAGGAAGGTTGCAACTAATGAAAAACTGTTTTTT.

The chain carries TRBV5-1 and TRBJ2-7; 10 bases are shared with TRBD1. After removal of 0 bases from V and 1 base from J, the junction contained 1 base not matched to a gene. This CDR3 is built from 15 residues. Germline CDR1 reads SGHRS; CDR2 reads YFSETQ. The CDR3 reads CASSLGGQGSYEQYF. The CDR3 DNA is TGCGCCAGCAGCTTGGGGGGACAGGGGTCCTACGAGCAGTACTTC.

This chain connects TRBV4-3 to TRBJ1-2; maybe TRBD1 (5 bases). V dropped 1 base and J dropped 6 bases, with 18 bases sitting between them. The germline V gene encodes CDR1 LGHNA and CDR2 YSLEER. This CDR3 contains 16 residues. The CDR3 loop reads CASSQAKAGGSDGYTF. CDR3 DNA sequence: TGCGCCAGCAGCCAAGCTAAGGCGGGGGGATCGGATGGCTACACCTTC.

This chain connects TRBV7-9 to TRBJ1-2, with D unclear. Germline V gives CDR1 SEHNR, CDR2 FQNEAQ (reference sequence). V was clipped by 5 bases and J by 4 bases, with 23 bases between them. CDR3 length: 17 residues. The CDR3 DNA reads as TGTGCCAGCAGCCCGAATTTTGGGCCAGCCTCATCCTATGGCTACACCTTC. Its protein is CASSPNFGPASSYGYTF.

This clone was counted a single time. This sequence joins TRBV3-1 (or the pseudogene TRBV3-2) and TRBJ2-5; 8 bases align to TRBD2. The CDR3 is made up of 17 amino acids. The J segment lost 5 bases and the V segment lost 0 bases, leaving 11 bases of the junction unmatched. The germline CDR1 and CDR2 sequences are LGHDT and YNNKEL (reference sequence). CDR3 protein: CASSQDLSGGARETQYF. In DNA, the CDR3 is TGTGCCAGCAGCCAAGATCTTTCGGGGGGGGCCCGGGAGACCCAGTACTTC.

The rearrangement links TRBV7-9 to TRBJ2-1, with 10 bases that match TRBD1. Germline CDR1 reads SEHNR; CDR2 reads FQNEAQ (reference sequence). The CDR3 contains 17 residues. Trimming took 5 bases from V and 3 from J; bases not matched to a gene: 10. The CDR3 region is CASSPGGWDRGYNEQFF. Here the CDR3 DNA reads TGTGCCAGCAGCCCCGGGGGCTGGGACAGGGGCTACAATGAGCAGTTCTTC. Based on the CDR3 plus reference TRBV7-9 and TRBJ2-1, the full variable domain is DTGVSQNPRHKITKRGQNVTFRCDPISEHNRLYWYRQTLGQGPEFLTYFQNEAQLEKSRLLSDRFSAERPKGSFSTLEIQRTEQGDSAMYLCASSPGGWDRGYNEQFFGPGTRLTVL.

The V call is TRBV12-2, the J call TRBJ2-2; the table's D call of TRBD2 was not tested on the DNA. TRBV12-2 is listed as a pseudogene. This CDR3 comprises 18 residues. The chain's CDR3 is CASRLQPLAGANTGELFF. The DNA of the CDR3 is TGTGCAAGTCGCTTGCAGCCCCTAGCGGGGGCGAACACCGGGGAGCTGTTTTTT.

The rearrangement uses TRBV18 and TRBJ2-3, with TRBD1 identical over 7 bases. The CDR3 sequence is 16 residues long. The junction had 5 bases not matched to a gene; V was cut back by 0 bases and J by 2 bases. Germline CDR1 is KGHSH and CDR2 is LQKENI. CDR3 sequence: CASSPPGQSYTDTQYF. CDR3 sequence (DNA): TGTGCCAGCTCACCACCGGGACAGAGTTACACAGATACGCAGTATTTT.

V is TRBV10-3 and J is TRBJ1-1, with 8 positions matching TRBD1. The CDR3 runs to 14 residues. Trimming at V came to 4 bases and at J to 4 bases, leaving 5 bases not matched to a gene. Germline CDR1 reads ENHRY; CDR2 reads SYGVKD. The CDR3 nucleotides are TGTGCCATCAGTGCCGACAGGGGTGCCACTGAAGCTTTCTTT. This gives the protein CAISADRGATEAFF.

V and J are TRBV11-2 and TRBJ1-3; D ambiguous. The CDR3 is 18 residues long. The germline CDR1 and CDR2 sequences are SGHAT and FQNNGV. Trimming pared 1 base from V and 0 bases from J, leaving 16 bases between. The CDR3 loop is CASSLASVRFYSGNTIYF. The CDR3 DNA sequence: TGTGCCAGCAGCTTAGCTTCTGTCAGATTTTACTCTGGAAACACCATATATTTT.

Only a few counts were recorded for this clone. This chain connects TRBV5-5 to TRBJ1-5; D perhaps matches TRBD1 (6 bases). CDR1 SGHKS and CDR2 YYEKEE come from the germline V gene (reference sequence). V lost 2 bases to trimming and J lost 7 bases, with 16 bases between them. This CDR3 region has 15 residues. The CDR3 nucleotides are TGTGCCAGCAGCTTACTACAGGGAGCAGGGCAGCCCCAGCATTTT. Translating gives CASSLLQGAGQPQHF.

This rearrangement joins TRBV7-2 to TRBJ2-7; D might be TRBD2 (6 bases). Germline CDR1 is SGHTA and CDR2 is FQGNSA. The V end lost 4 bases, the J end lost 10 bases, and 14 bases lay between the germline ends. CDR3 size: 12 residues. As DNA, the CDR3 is TGTGCCAGCAGCTCATATAGCGGAGATCAGTACTTC. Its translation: CASSSYSGDQYF.

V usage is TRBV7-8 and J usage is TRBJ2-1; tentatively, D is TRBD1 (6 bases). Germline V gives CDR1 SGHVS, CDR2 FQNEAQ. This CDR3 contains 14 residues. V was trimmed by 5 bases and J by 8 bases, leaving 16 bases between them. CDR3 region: CASSRARGSDEQFF. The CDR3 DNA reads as TGTGCCAGCAGCCGAGCCAGGGGTTCTGATGAGCAGTTCTTC.